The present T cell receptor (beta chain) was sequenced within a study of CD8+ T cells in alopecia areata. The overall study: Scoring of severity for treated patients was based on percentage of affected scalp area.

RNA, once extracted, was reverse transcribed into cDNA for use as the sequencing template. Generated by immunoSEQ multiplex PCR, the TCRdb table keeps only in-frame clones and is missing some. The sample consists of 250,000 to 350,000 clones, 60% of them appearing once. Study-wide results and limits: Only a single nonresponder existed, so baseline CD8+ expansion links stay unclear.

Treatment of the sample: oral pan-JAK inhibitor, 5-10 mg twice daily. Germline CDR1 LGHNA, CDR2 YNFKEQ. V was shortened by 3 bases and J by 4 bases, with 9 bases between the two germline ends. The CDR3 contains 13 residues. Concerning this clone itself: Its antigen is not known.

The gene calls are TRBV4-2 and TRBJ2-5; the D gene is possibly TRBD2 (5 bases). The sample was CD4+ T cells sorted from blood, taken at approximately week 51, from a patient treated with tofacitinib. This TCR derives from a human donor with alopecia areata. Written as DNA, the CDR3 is TGTGCCAGCAGCCAGTACGGGGTAGAGACCCAGTACTTC. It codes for CASSQYGVETQYF.